The 20 T cell receptor beta chains in this list originate from one sample, sequenced in a study of long-term antiretroviral therapy in people with HIV. Assay version v3.0 of immunoSEQ was used, and it was run at survey level. Sequencing was performed with immunoSEQ multiplex PCR; in TCRdb, only in-frame clones are kept and a portion is missing. The sample contains about 28,000 clones, about 83% of which appear only once. This sample comprised unsorted PBMCs, obtained 0.4 years after starting antiretroviral therapy. The receptors were gathered from a man aged 18 to 29 with HIV.

V and J are TRBV6-7 and TRBJ2-7; D uncertain. TRBV6-7 is assigned to the ORF class and has an uncertain function. V was trimmed by 2 bases and J by 3 bases, leaving 14 bases between them. The CDR3 contains 15 residues. The CDR3 sequence is CASSYVQFQSYEQYF. The CDR3 region has the DNA TGTGCCAGCAGTTACGTACAGTTCCAGAGCTACGAGCAGTACTTC.

The rearrangement links TRBV7-9 to TRBJ2-1, with 13 bases lining up with TRBD2. Germline V gives CDR1 SEHNR, CDR2 FQNEAQ (reference sequence). V shed 2 bases, J shed 9 bases, and the junction held 4 bases outside the gene matches. The CDR3 spans 15 residues. The chain's CDR3 is CASSLSGTSGAEQFF. The CDR3, as DNA: TGTGCCAGCAGCTTATCCGGGACTAGCGGGGCTGAGCAGTTCTTC.

This clone was found a few times. CDR3 in DNA: TGTGCCAGTACCACCGGGACTAGCGGGAGGATGGGAGATACGCAGTATTTT. The encoded protein is CASTTGTSGRMGDTQYF. The rearrangement links TRBV19 to TRBJ2-3; TRBD2 matches 15 bases. CDR1 is LNHDA and CDR2 is SQIVND in the germline V gene (reference sequence). Trimming took 7 bases from V and 5 from J; bases not matched to a gene: 10. The CDR3 loop spans 17 amino acids.

This chain links TRBV5-6 with TRBJ2-7; 15 bases map to TRBD2. The CDR3 is 17 amino acids. Germline-derived CDR1 and CDR2 are SGHDT and YYEEEE. The ends lost 4 bases at V and 1 base at J; junction bases unmatched: 6. DNA for the CDR3: TGTGCCAGCAGCCTTGGACTAGCGGGGGGGTTATCCTACGAGCAGTACTTC. The encoded protein is CASSLGLAGGLSYEQYF.

The V call is TRBV11-2, the J call TRBJ1-2; possible D gene TRBD1, 5 bases. The V end lost 1 base, the J end lost 13 bases, and 10 bases lay between the germline ends. This CDR3 contains 11 residues. Germline CDR1 reads SGHAT; CDR2 reads FQNNGV. This CDR3 is CASSLVGTFTF. CDR3 nucleotide sequence: TGTGCCAGCAGCTTAGTAGGGACGTTCACCTTC.

The rearrangement uses TRBV7-9 and TRBJ2-1; D unclear. With 1 base removed from V and 8 bases from J, the gap between germline ends came to 18 bases. This CDR3 has 16 amino acids. Germline V gene data show CDR1 as SEHNR and CDR2 as FQNEAQ (reference sequence). The CDR3 bases are TGTGCCAGCAGCTTAGGAGTCAGGTTGGGGTACGATGAGCAGTTCTTC. This codes for CASSLGVRLGYDEQFF.

This chain joins TRBV2 and TRBJ2-4; TRBD1 matches 7 bases. The germline CDR1 and CDR2 sequences are SNHLY and FYNNEI. With 10 bases clipped from V and 1 base from J, the junction kept 13 bases outside the gene matches. This CDR3 has 16 residues. CDR3 coding DNA: TGTGCCACCCAGGGACAGTCGTCTAGGGCCAAAAACATTCAGTACTTC. This gives the protein CATQGQSSRAKNIQYF. The full variable domain, rest sourced from reference TRBV2 and TRBJ2-4, is EPEVTQTPSHQVTQMGQEVILRCVPISNHLYFYWYRQILGQKVEFLVSFYNNEISEKSEIFDDQFSVERPDGSNFTLKIRSTKLEDSAMYFCATQGQSSRAKNIQYFGAGTRLSVL.

The chain links TRBV2 to TRBJ1-5; D may be TRBD1 (5 bases). The CDR3 consists of 13 residues. V lost 6 bases to trimming and J lost 3 bases, with 9 bases between them. CDR1 and CDR2 from the germline V gene are SNHLY and FYNNEI. CDR3: CASRTGSNQPQHF. Written as DNA, the CDR3 is TGTGCCAGCAGAACAGGTTCCAATCAGCCCCAGCATTTT.

CDR3 DNA sequence: TGTGCCAGCAGCATTACTTCTAGCGGGAGATCACACAATGAGCAGTTCTTC. Encoded protein: CASSITSSGRSHNEQFF. The chain couples TRBV7-3 to TRBJ2-1, with TRBD2 matching 10 bases. This CDR3 comprises 17 residues. Germline CDR1 reads SGHTA; CDR2 reads FQGTGA. V shed 5 bases, J shed 5 bases, and the junction held 12 bases outside the gene matches.

This chain links TRBV9 with TRBJ2-7, with D tentatively TRBD1 (5 bases). The CDR3 has 16 residues. Trimming took off 0 bases at V and 2 bases at J, with 15 bases between the two ends. CDR1 SGDLS and CDR2 YYNGEE come from the germline V gene. Here the CDR3 DNA reads TGTGCCAGCAGCGTAGCTGGGGCAGGAGCCCCCTACGAGCAGTACTTC. Translated: CASSVAGAGAPYEQYF.

The chain combines TRBV6-5 with TRBJ1-1, with D unclear. V was shortened by 8 bases and J by 5 bases, with 12 bases between the two germline ends. The germline CDR1 and CDR2 sequences are MNHEY and SVGAGI. The CDR3 consists of 12 residues. This CDR3 is CASARRGTEAFF. The CDR3 DNA reads TGTGCCAGCGCAAGGCGAGGGACTGAAGCTTTCTTT.

This clone was recorded once. J is TRBJ2-1 and V is TRBV14, with 10 bases fitting TRBD2. This CDR3 region has 18 residues. CDR1 and CDR2 from the germline V gene are SGHDN and FVKESK. Losses at the gene ends were 3 bases for V and 7 bases for J; bases not matched to a gene: 15. The CDR3 DNA follows: TGTGCCAGCAGCCAGATAACTTGGACTAGCGGAAAGGTAAATGAGCAGTTCTTC. Translation gives CASSQITWTSGKVNEQFF.

The chain is built from TRBV9 and TRBJ2-5, with a tentative D call TRBD2 (5 bases). The J call could be wrong; TRBJ2-7 is a better fit for the DNA end. This CDR3 has 16 residues. Germline V CDR1 and CDR2: SGDLS, YYNGEE. The CDR3 coding sequence is TGTGCCAGCAGCGTAAGTATCGGGAATTCTACCTACGAGCAGTACTTC. Encoded protein: CASSVSIGNSTYEQYF.

V usage is TRBV7-9 and J usage is TRBJ2-1; the match to TRBD1 covers 8 bases. The CDR3 sequence is 15 residues long. The germline V gene has CDR1 SEHNR and CDR2 FQNEAQ (reference sequence). The V gene end was trimmed by 5 bases and the J gene end by 14 bases; junction bases not matched to a gene: 17. Here the CDR3 DNA reads TGTGCCAGCAGCGAAATAGTGACCTTGGACAGGGAAGAGTTCTTC. Its translation is CASSEIVTLDREEFF.

The rearrangement joins TRBV11-2 to TRBJ2-5; unclear D gene. Deletions cut 0 bases from V and 1 base from J, with 9 bases between. The CDR3 consists of 15 residues. The germline V gene has CDR1 SGHAT and CDR2 FQNNGV. CDR3 amino acids: CASSLEWNSQETQYF. DNA of the CDR3: TGTGCCAGCAGCTTAGAATGGAACAGCCAAGAGACCCAGTACTTC.

V and J are TRBV5-1 and TRBJ2-1; possible D gene TRBD1, 7 bases. The V end was cut by 4 bases, the J end by 0 bases, with 17 bases between. The CDR3 spans 17 residues. Germline V lookup: CDR1 SGHRS, CDR2 YFSETQ. Here the CDR3 DNA reads TGCGCCAGCAGCCTTCAGGGGGGATTCAGCTCCTACAATGAGCAGTTCTTC. This translates into CASSLQGGFSSYNEQFF.

This clone was detected only once. The chain combines TRBV4-1 with TRBJ2-3; D possibly uses TRBD1 or TRBD2 (5 bases each). Deletions cut 5 bases from V and 8 bases from J, with 14 bases between. The CDR3 is made up of 13 amino acids. CDR1 is MGHRA and CDR2 is YSYEKL in the germline V gene. Here the CDR3 DNA reads TGCGCCAGCAGCTCTCCGGGGCTCGGTACGCAGTATTTT. Translating gives CASSSPGLGTQYF.

The rearrangement joins TRBV21-1 to TRBJ1-2. TRBV21-1 is a pseudogene segment. The CDR3 spans 15 residues. In nucleotides, the CDR3 is TGTGCCAGCAGCAAAGTTCGTAGGAGGGGGTATGGCTACACCTTC. It codes for CASSKVRRRGYGYTF.

The V and J genes are TRBV6-5 and TRBJ1-5; D unresolved. Trimming stripped 0 bases from V and 1 base from J, with 7 bases between. The CDR3 extends over 15 amino acids. The germline V gene encodes CDR1 MNHEY and CDR2 SVGAGI. CDR3 sequence reads: CASSYSRVSNQPQHF. The CDR3 DNA is TGTGCCAGCAGTTACTCGAGGGTCAGCAATCAGCCCCAGCATTTT.

This sequence joins TRBV20-1 and TRBJ2-3; D gene unclear. CDR3 length: 10 amino acids. Germline CDR1 reads DFQATT; CDR2 reads SNEGSKA (reference sequence). Trimming removed 5 bases at V and 5 bases at J, with 5 bases between. This CDR3 reads CSALGDTQYF. The CDR3 nucleotides are TGCAGTGCTCTGGGAGATACGCAGTATTTT.